This TCR beta chain comes out of a study of blood T cell repertoires in COVID-19 (dated by TCRdb to about 2020). Regarding the complete study: Samples from collaborators originated in the United States, Italy and Spain and spanned both the acute and convalescent phases of COVID-19. The material from the prospective study consisted of cDNA or gDNA derived from T cells, B-cell-depleted T cells, or PBMCs. Subjects who had been exposed to COVID-19, were actively infected with it, or had recovered from it provided the deeply sampled blood TCRbeta repertoires that made up the dataset. A freely available public database, intended as a resource for researchers studying the immune response to SARS-CoV-2, is where the repertoires were released. The samples were drawn from the first 160 participants of the ongoing ImmuneRACE study and from some 1,300 subjects provided by 6 global collaborators. Nearly every sample came with metadata listing a de-identified subject ID, COVID-19 status, age in years and sex. HLA class I and class II types, where available, came from metadata supplied by the sample provider rather than from assay-based typing.

The collaborating institutions used their own protocols to collect whole blood in K2EDTA tubes. For TCRbeta analysis, collaborators shipped samples as frozen whole blood, isolated PBMCs, or DNA extracted from either of those sample types. TCRbeta CDR3 regions were amplified from genomic DNA using the immunoSEQ Assay, a bias-controlled multiplex PCR. Concerning the study's data processing: Within the assay, amplification of reference gene primers was used to estimate how many nucleated cells each sample contained. To quantify the absolute abundance of each unique TCRbeta CDR3 rearrangement, sequence reads were collapsed and filtered. Productive Simpson clonality was computed per sample as the square root of Simpson's diversity index over productive rearrangements. TCRdb took over this immuneACCESS table, retaining in-frame rearrangements with V and J assigned. Such tables are incomplete; in checked studies, under half of the missing clones stem from an unresolved V gene, and the remainder is unexplained. That table is the source of V, J and clone size, and D and trimming were worked out from the DNA. The sample table holds more than 95,000 clones, of which roughly 80% were seen once. The ten largest clones take up roughly 5.5% of the sample.

Inclusive of the bounding cysteine and phenylalanine, the CDR3 is 16 residues long. The CDR3 DNA has 48 bases and is translated from base 1. CDR1 and CDR2 are read off the germline V gene (reference sequence) as SEHNR and FQNEAQ. Deletion took 4 bases off V and 0 bases off J, with a span of 13 bases between the germline ends. Of note for this clone: Its antigen remains undetermined. Base qualities are missing; no much larger clone stands one base away.

The study at large found these results: Clinical and demographic metadata were provided uncurated, with the amount varying by source and participant.

This clonotype was sampled from a man aged 55-75 years with acute or convalescent COVID-19. The chain couples TRBV7-9 to TRBJ1-3; perhaps TRBD1 is the D gene, with 5 bases matching. The sequencing sample was made of peripheral blood. The CDR3 amino acid sequence is: CASSYGRDFSGNTIYF. The nucleotide sequence reads TGTGCCAGCAGCTACGGACGGGACTTCTCTGGAAACACCATATATTTT.